This passage covers 20 T cell receptor beta chains from one sample sequenced in a study of CD4+ T cells in melanoma. Repertoires were generated with immunoSEQ multiplex PCR, while TCRdb's copy carries only in-frame clones and drops some. The sample lists around 130,000 clones, nearly 95% occurring once. All receptors come from a human donor with melanoma.

About this clone itself: Additional DNA sequences in this sample encode the identical CDR3. The rearrangement links TRBV11-2 to TRBJ1-1; D unresolved. The CDR3 spans 13 residues. V lost 2 bases, J lost 1 base, and 5 bases lay in between. The germline V gene encodes CDR1 SGHAT and CDR2 FQNNGV. CDR3 nucleotides: TGTGCCAGCAGCTTATCCGGGAACACTGAAGCTTTCTTT. Protein sequence: CASSLSGNTEAFF. Using reference TRBV11-2 and TRBJ1-1 for the parts outside the CDR3, the full variable domain is EAGVAQSPRYKIIEKRQSVAFWCNPISGHATLYWYQQILGQGPKLLIQFQNNGVVDDSQLPKDRFSAERLKGVDSTLKIQPAKLEDSAVYLCASSLSGNTEAFFGQGTRLTVV.

This clone was counted between two and nine times. V gene TRBV15 combines with J gene TRBJ1-4; possible D gene TRBD1, 6 bases. V was pared by 0 bases and J by 8 bases, with 13 bases between. CDR1 and CDR2 from the germline V gene are LNHNV and YYDKDF (reference sequence). The CDR3 consists of 15 residues. CDR3 amino acids: CATSRDPQGGEKLFF. In DNA, the CDR3 is TGTGCCACCAGCAGAGATCCACAGGGAGGGGAAAAACTGTTTTTT.

The CDR3, as DNA: TGTGCCAGCAGCTTAACAGCGGGGGGGCCGGAGACCCAGTACTTC. It codes for CASSLTAGGPETQYF. This chain uses TRBV7-3 with TRBJ2-5, with 10 bases fitting TRBD2. CDR3 length: 15 residues. The V gene's germline CDR1 is SGHTA and CDR2 FQGTGA. The V gene end was trimmed by 0 bases and the J gene end by 5 bases; junction bases not matched to a gene: 3.

V and J are TRBV4-1 and TRBJ1-6, with 7 bases that match TRBD1. This CDR3 has 16 residues. V shed 4 bases, J shed 6 bases, and the junction held 9 bases outside the gene matches. The germline V gene has CDR1 MGHRA and CDR2 YSYEKL. The CDR3 DNA is TGCGCCAGCAGCCCGCCTACAGGGGCCGTTAATTCACCCCTCCACTTT. It codes for CASSPPTGAVNSPLHF.

J is TRBJ1-1 and V is TRBV19; TRBD1 matches at 7 bases. This CDR3 spans 14 amino acids. CDR1 and CDR2 (germline): LNHDA, SQIVND (reference sequence). The trim removed 6 bases at V and 4 bases at J, leaving 8 bases unmatched. The CDR3: CASSQQGSATEAFF. As DNA, the CDR3 is TGTGCCAGTAGCCAACAGGGGTCGGCCACTGAAGCTTTCTTT. The variable domain in full, completed from reference TRBV19 and TRBJ1-1, reads DGGITQSPKYLFRKEGQNVTLSCEQNLNHDAMYWYRQDPGQGLRLIYYSQIVNDFQKGDIAEGYSVSREKKESFPLTVTSAQKNPTAFYLCASSQQGSATEAFFGQGTRLTVV.

The V call is TRBV7-3, the J call TRBJ2-6; no definite D call. The CDR3 spans 13 residues. Germline values: CDR1 SGHTA, CDR2 FQGTGA. V lost 3 bases to trimming and J lost 0 bases, with 0 bases between them. The CDR3 is CASSFSGANVLTF. The CDR3 DNA reads TGTGCCAGCAGCTTCTCTGGGGCCAACGTCCTGACTTTC.

The CDR3 loop is CASSPTQGGNEQFF. CDR3 in DNA: TGTGCCAGCTCACCAACTCAGGGTGGCAATGAGCAGTTCTTC. This chain joins TRBV18 and TRBJ2-1; weak D call: TRBD1 (5 bases). The CDR3 runs 14 residues. CDR1 and CDR2 (germline): KGHSH, LQKENI. V lost 2 bases and J lost 6, with 11 bases in between.

The chain links TRBV25-1 to TRBJ2-2; TRBD1 matches 11 bases. V trimming: 3 bases; J trimming: 4 bases; junction bases outside the gene matches: 4. The CDR3 runs to 16 residues. Germline V CDR1 and CDR2: MGHDK, SYGVNS. The CDR3 sequence is CASSEWDRGATGELFF. CDR3 bases: TGTGCCAGCAGTGAGTGGGACAGGGGGGCCACCGGGGAGCTGTTTTTT. The full variable domain, its missing parts supplied by reference TRBV25-1 and TRBJ2-2, is EADIYQTPRYLVIGTGKKITLECSQTMGHDKMYWYQQDPGMELHLIHYSYGVNSTEKGDLSSESTVSRIRTEHFPLTLESARPSHTSQYLCASSEWDRGATGELFFGEGSRLTVL.

The rearrangement joins TRBV19 to TRBJ1-2; no clear D gene. The V end was cut by 8 bases, the J end by 6 bases, with 10 bases between. Germline V gene data show CDR1 as LNHDA and CDR2 as SQIVND (reference sequence). CDR3 size: 11 residues. The CDR3 here is CASRDYNGYTF. The CDR3 region has the DNA TGTGCCAGTCGGGATTACAATGGCTACACCTTC.

This rearrangement joins TRBV18 to TRBJ1-2; TRBD1 matches at 9 bases. The CDR3 runs to 15 residues. J gave up 8 bases and V 3 bases, and 10 bases lay outside the gene matches. In germline, CDR1 is KGHSH, CDR2 LQKENI. DNA for the CDR3: TGTGCCAGCTCACCGGAGGGGACAGGGCGTTTCGGCTACACCTTC. This translates into CASSPEGTGRFGYTF.

This chain links TRBV10-3 with TRBJ1-1; 10 bases match TRBD1. Germline V lookup: CDR1 ENHRY, CDR2 SYGVKD. CDR3 length: 14 amino acids. V shed 4 bases, J shed 1 base, and the junction held 0 bases outside the gene matches. The CDR3 loop is CAISGQGANTEAFF. The CDR3 DNA reads TGTGCCATCAGTGGACAGGGGGCGAACACTGAAGCTTTCTTT.

V gene TRBV6-1 combines with J gene TRBJ1-5; 8 bases align to TRBD1. This CDR3 spans 13 amino acids. From germline, CDR1 is MNHNS and CDR2 SASEGT. V gave up 9 bases and J gave up 5 bases; unmatched junction bases: 6. CDR3 in DNA: TGTGCCAGGTGGACAGGGAAGGATCAGCCCCAGCATTTT. It translates to CARWTGKDQPQHF.

V is TRBV7-9 and J is TRBJ1-2; TRBD1 aligns across 9 bases. CDR1 is SEHNR, CDR2 FQNEAQ, per germline (reference sequence). The CDR3 has 12 amino acids. Trimming at V came to 8 bases and at J to 6 bases, leaving 4 bases not matched to a gene. CDR3 nucleotides: TGTGCCAGCCCGGGACAGGGTGATGGCTACACCTTC. Protein product: CASPGQGDGYTF.

The chain links TRBV5-1 to TRBJ1-1; D is undetermined. V was clipped by 3 bases and J by 5 bases, with 14 bases between them. Looked up from germline, CDR1 is SGHRS and CDR2 is YFSETQ. The CDR3 loop spans 14 amino acids. The CDR3 sequence is CASSYHRPGTEAFF. Written as DNA, the CDR3 is TGCGCCAGCAGCTATCACCGGCCGGGGACTGAAGCTTTCTTT.

The chain links TRBV7-6 to TRBJ2-7, with TRBD1 identical over 9 bases. The germline V gene has CDR1 SGHVS and CDR2 FNYEAQ. The V and J ends lost 5 bases and 5 bases, in that order; junction bases with no gene match: 7. This CDR3 comprises 14 residues. The CDR3 loop reads CASSPGTGRNEQYF. DNA of the CDR3: TGTGCCAGCAGCCCTGGGACAGGGAGGAACGAGCAGTACTTC. Based on the CDR3 plus reference TRBV7-6 and TRBJ2-7, the full variable domain is GAGVSQSPRYKVTKRGQDVALRCDPISGHVSLYWYRQALGQGPEFLTYFNYEAQQDKSGLPNDRFSAERPEGSISTLTIQRTEQRDSAMYRCASSPGTGRNEQYFGPGTRLTVT.

CDR3 loop: CASSERGTGPYEQYF. In DNA, the CDR3 is TGTGCCAGCAGTGAGAGGGGGACAGGGCCCTACGAGCAGTACTTC. J is TRBJ2-7 and V is TRBV2, with 9 bases matching TRBD1. The CDR3 has 15 residues. Germline CDR1 and CDR2: SNHLY and FYNNEI. V shed 3 bases, J shed 2 bases, and the junction held 5 bases outside the gene matches. The full variable domain, with the rest looked up from reference TRBV2 and TRBJ2-7, is EPEVTQTPSHQVTQMGQEVILRCVPISNHLYFYWYRQILGQKVEFLVSFYNNEISEKSEIFDDQFSVERPDGSNFTLKIRSTKLEDSAMYFCASSERGTGPYEQYFGPGTRLTVT.

This clone came up once. The chain recombines TRBV2 with TRBJ1-4; 7 positions match TRBD1. This CDR3 contains 15 residues. Trimming cost V 5 bases and J 7 bases; bases outside gene matches: 10. From germline, CDR1 is SNHLY and CDR2 FYNNEI. This chain's CDR3 is CASSPRTGLSEKLFF. CDR3 coding DNA: TGTGCCAGCAGTCCCAGGACAGGCTTGAGTGAAAAACTGTTTTTT.

This chain links TRBV30 with TRBJ1-4; TRBD1 matches 9 bases. This CDR3 region has 16 residues. Germline V gene data show CDR1 as GTSNPN and CDR2 as SVGIG (reference sequence). Trimming at V came to 3 bases and at J to 5 bases, leaving 10 bases not matched to a gene. The CDR3 DNA follows: TGTGCCTGGAGCGACGTCACCGGGACAGGGAATGAAAAACTGTTTTTT. The encoded protein is CAWSDVTGTGNEKLFF.

This sequence joins TRBV14 and TRBJ2-7, with D possibly TRBD1 on 5 matching bases. CDR1 and CDR2 from the germline V gene are SGHDN and FVKESK. This CDR3 has 15 amino acids. Trimming took off 1 base at V and 2 bases at J, with 12 bases between the two ends. The CDR3 here is CASSQGAARAYEQYF. DNA for the CDR3: TGTGCCAGCAGCCAAGGGGCCGCCAGGGCCTACGAGCAGTACTTC.

This chain links TRBV7-9 with TRBJ2-7; 8 nucleotides line up with TRBD1. The CDR3 loop spans 12 amino acids. The ends lost 11 bases at V and 0 bases at J; junction bases unmatched: 3. CDR1 is SEHNR, CDR2 FQNEAQ, per germline (reference sequence). CDR3 sequence (DNA): TGTGCCGGGGGACAGGACTCCTACGAGCAGTACTTC. This gives the protein CAGGQDSYEQYF.